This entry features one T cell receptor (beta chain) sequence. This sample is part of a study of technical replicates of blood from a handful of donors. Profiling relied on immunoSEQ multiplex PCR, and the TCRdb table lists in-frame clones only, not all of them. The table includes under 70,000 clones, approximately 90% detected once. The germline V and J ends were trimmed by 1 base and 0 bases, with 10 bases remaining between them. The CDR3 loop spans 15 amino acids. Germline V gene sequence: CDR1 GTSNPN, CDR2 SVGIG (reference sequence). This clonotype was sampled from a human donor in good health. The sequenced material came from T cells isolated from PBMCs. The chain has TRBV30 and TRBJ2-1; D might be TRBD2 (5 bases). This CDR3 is CAWSGETTSYNEQFF. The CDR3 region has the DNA TGTGCCTGGAGTGGCGAGACTACCTCCTACAATGAGCAGTTCTTC.